Detailed here is one T cell receptor (beta chain). This record comes from a study of STAT5B mutations in CD4+ large granular lymphocyte leukemia. In the source study's methods: The detection floor for productive clonotype frequency was 2.59 x 10-5. Sequencing was performed with immunoSEQ multiplex PCR; in TCRdb, only in-frame clones are kept and a portion is missing. That table is the source of V, J and clone size, and D and trimming were worked out from the DNA. The data hold roughly 34,000 clones, with just over 75% observed a single time. Germline V gene lookup returns CDR1 ENHRY and CDR2 SYGVKD. Losses at the gene ends were 6 bases for V and 9 bases for J; bases not matched to a gene: 17. The CDR3 is 16 residues long.

Sequences were obtained from CD4+ T cells from blood buffy coats. The chain carries TRBV10-3 and TRBJ2-1; 7 nucleotides match TRBD2. This clonotype originated in a human donor in good health. For the CDR3, the DNA is TGTGCCATCAGACCGGGGGGAAGCGGAGGAGAGGGTGAGCAGTTCTTC. As protein: CAIRPGGSGGEGEQFF.